Listed below are T cell receptor beta chains from one sample, sequenced in a study of brain metastases from non-small cell lung cancer. TCRdb's table, derived via immunoSEQ multiplex PCR, lists solely in-frame clones and lacks some. The data show around 2,300 clones, approximately 83% seen once. Sequencing was carried out using primary lung tumor tissue. All receptors come from a donor at least 40 years old with non-small cell lung cancer. CDR3s include the opening cysteine and the closing phenylalanine or tryptophan. D genes are given only for firm matches. Size is stated for part of the rows, as once, few or many counts, or as a class when the clone is expanded.

>TRBV4-2|-|-|TRBJ2-6
CASSQVTNSGANVLTF
TGTGCCAGCAGCCAAGTCACCAACTCTGGGGCCAACGTCCTGACTTTC
>TRBV6-6|-|TRBD1|TRBJ1-5
CASRKDRGRTQPQHF
TGTGCCAGCAGAAAGGACAGGGGGAGGACTCAGCCCCAGCATTTT
>TRBV7-2|few|-|TRBJ2-3
CASSLVAATDTQYF
TGTGCCAGCAGCTTGGTGGCAGCAACAGATACGCAGTATTTT
>TRBV6-2/TRBV6-3|-|TRBD1|TRBJ1-1
CASSWGQGATEAFF
TGTGCCAGCAGTTGGGGACAGGGGGCCACTGAAGCTTTCTTT
>TRBV6-2/TRBV6-3|once|-|TRBJ1-4
CASSYPGYLSTDQDEKLFF
TGTGCCAGCAGTTACCCCGGGTACCTTTCCACCGACCAGGATGAAAAATTGTTTTTT
>TRBV7-9|-|-|TRBJ1-6
CASSESPSSYNSPLHF
TGTGCCAGCAGCGAGAGCCCTAGCTCCTATAATTCACCCCTCCACTTT
>TRBV7-2|few|-|TRBJ2-1
CASSFPTGNNEQFF
TGTGCCAGCAGCTTTCCAACGGGGAACAATGAGCAGTTCTTC
>TRBV25-1|-|-|TRBJ1-1
CTSSVSVTEAFF
TGTACCAGCAGTGTATCAGTAACTGAAGCTTTCTTT
>TRBV24-1|-|-|TRBJ1-6
CATSDGPGNSPLHF
TGTGCCACCAGTGATGGGCCAGGCAATTCACCCCTCCACTTT
>TRBV6-5|-|-|TRBJ2-6
CASSNGGSGANVLTF
TGTGCCAGCAGTAACGGGGGCTCTGGGGCCAACGTCCTGACTTTC
>TRBV6-2/TRBV6-3|-|TRBD1|TRBJ1-5
CASSQPGQSNQPQHF
TGTGCCAGCAGTCAACCGGGACAGAGCAATCAGCCCCAGCATTTT
>TRBV24-1|-|-|TRBJ1-1
CATQGSPNTEAFF
TGTGCCACACAGGGTTCTCCGAACACTGAAGCTTTCTTT